Described below is a single T cell receptor beta chain sequence and its context. In the authors' workflow: Reference gene primer amplification gave estimated nucleated cell counts. Here immunoSEQ multiplex PCR was the method, and the copy in TCRdb shows in-frame clones only, minus some. Clone size and V and J calls were adopted from that table, with D and trimming inferred from the DNA. The data contain about 190,000 clones, roughly 73% of them seen just once; the ten biggest clones take up roughly 2.8%. The CDR3 is made up of 14 amino acids. The V end was cut by 0 bases, the J end by 7 bases, with 12 bases between. In germline, CDR1 is LGHDT, CDR2 YNNKEL (reference sequence). This sample was taken from a study of blood T cell repertoires in COVID-19. Study background: The study drew acute and convalescent COVID-19 samples from the United States, Italy and Spain. PBMCs, B-cell-depleted T cells, or T cells were the source of the cDNA or gDNA that made up the material.

This rearrangement joins TRBV3-1 (or the pseudogene TRBV3-2) to TRBJ1-2; D call uncertain. Sequenced material: peripheral blood. The sequence derives from a woman of 80 years or more with active or convalescent COVID-19. DNA of the CDR3: TGTGCCAGCAGCCAAGATATAAGGGAGGGTGGCTACACCTTC. Its protein is CASSQDIREGGYTF.